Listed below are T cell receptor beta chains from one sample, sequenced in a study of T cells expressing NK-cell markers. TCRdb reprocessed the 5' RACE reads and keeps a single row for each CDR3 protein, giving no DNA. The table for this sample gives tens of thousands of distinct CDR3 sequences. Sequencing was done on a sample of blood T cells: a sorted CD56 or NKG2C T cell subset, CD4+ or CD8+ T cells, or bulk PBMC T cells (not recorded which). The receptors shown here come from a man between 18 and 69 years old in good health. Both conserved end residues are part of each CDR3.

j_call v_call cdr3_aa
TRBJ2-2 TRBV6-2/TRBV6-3 CASRPGLNTGELFF
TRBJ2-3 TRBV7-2 CASRAGVRGTDTQYF
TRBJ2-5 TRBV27 CASSFSGTQYF
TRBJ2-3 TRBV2 CASRVQGSPTDTQYF
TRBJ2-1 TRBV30 CASKGLAVGDEQFF
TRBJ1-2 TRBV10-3 CAISYRVDYGYTF
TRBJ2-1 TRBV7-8 CASSPHRESVEQFF
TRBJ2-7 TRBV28 CASSLGTGFYEQYF
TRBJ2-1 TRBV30 CAWSVLASYNEQFF
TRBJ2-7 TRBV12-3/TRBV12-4 CASSLISQGVEQYF
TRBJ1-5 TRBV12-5 CASGPKDRSSNQPQHF
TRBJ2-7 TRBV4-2 CASSQDGTDYEQYF
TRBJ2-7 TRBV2 CANTRTGSYEQYF
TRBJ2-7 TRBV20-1 CSASVGQGGNEQYF
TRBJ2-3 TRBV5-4 CASSLGGGYTDTQYF
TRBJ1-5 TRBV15 CATSSPDRSGNQPQHF
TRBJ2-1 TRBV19 CASSISTYNEQFF
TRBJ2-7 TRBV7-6 CASSSTGASYEQYF
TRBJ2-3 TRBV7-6 CASSLATSSDTQYF
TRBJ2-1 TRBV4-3 CASSLGGGLSYNEQFF
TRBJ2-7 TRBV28 CASRRTGFYEQYF
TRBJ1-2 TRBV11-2 CASSLDWQGAYGYTF
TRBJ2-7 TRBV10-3 CAISESNYEQYF
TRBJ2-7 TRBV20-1 CSANPGHAYEQYF
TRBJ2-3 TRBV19 CASSMVAADTQYF